The 27 T cell receptor beta chains reported below all come from one sample, sequenced in a study of early T cells in non-severe SARS-CoV-2 infection. TCRdb passed the 5' RACE reads through MiXCR, listing each CDR3 protein once. The data contain fewer than 120,000 distinct CDR3 sequences, 10% to 15% of them seen just once; the ten biggest clones take up around 4%. Sequencing was performed on whole blood, taken at baseline. These receptors came from an adult who was a healthcare worker with PCR-confirmed SARS-CoV-2 infection or an uninfected control (not recorded which).

This clonotype was detected many times. This sequence joins TRBV6-5 and TRBJ2-1; 9 bases map to TRBD1. The CDR3 contains 15 residues. From germline, CDR1 is MNHEY and CDR2 SVGAGI. Germline trimming cut 6 bases from V and 7 bases from J; bases unmatched to any gene: 10. The CDR3 DNA reads TGTGCCAGCAGCCATTCGAACAGGGGGCGGAATGAGCAGTTCTTC. Translation: CASSHSNRGRNEQFF.

This clonotype was recorded at least ten times. This chain connects TRBV6-1 to TRBJ1-4, with a weak D call TRBD1 (6 bases). Looked up from germline, CDR1 is MNHNS and CDR2 is SASEGT. V was cut by 1 base and J by 3 bases, with 15 bases left in between. CDR3 length: 17 amino acids. CDR3 region: CASSEGGRGRANEKLFF. The CDR3 nucleotides are TGTGCCAGCAGTGAAGGGGGCAGGGGTCGGGCTAATGAAAAACTGTTTTTT.

This clonotype was counted many times. The J gene is TRBJ2-1, the V gene TRBV6-1; D is perhaps TRBD1 or TRBD2 (5 bases each). The V gene's germline CDR1 is MNHNS and CDR2 SASEGT. The CDR3 loop spans 13 amino acids. V lost 2 bases and J lost 9, with 11 bases in between. This CDR3 is CASSESRGGEQFF. Here the CDR3 DNA reads TGTGCCAGCAGTGAAAGCCGGGGCGGTGAGCAGTTCTTC.

This clonotype came up a few times. This chain joins TRBV2 and TRBJ1-1; D gene unclear. CDR1 SNHLY and CDR2 FYNNEI come from the germline V gene. Trimming removed 4 bases at V and 1 base at J, with 7 bases between. This CDR3 region has 13 residues. The CDR3 DNA follows: TGTGCCAGCAGTGCCGGGTCGAACACTGAAGCTTTCTTT. Protein sequence: CASSAGSNTEAFF.

The rearrangement links TRBV15 to TRBJ2-1; weak D call: TRBD1 (5 bases). CDR1 is LNHNV and CDR2 is YYDKDF in the germline V gene (reference sequence). This CDR3 is built from 17 residues. V was pared by 0 bases and J by 0 bases, with 12 bases between. CDR3 sequence reads: CATSRDRRTFSYNEQFF. The CDR3 bases are TGTGCCACCAGCAGAGATCGGCGGACATTCTCCTACAATGAGCAGTTCTTC. Using reference TRBV15 and TRBJ2-1 for the parts outside the CDR3, the full variable domain is DAMVIQNPRYQVTQFGKPVTLSCSQTLNHNVMYWYQQKSSQAPKLLFHYYDKDFNNEADTPDNFQSRRPNTSFCFLDIRSPGLGDTAMYLCATSRDRRTFSYNEQFFGPGTRLTVL.

V is TRBV6-5 and J is TRBJ1-1, with unresolved D. Between the trimmed V and J ends, which lost 2 bases and 4 bases, there was a span of 11 bases. Germline CDR1 MNHEY, CDR2 SVGAGI. The CDR3 has 14 residues. CDR3 in amino acids: CASSYRGRGTEAFF. The CDR3 bases are TGTGCCAGCAGTTACCGCGGTCGGGGCACTGAAGCTTTCTTT.

Ten or more counts support this clonotype. The chain is built from TRBV2 and TRBJ1-5; unclear D gene. The V gene lost 1 base and the J gene lost 0 bases, with 13 bases spanning the gap. Germline CDR1 SNHLY, CDR2 FYNNEI. The CDR3 spans 17 residues. CDR3 in DNA: TGTGCCAGCAGTGAAGGGGCATGGGCGAATAGCAATCAGCCCCAGCATTTT. This translates into CASSEGAWANSNQPQHF.

This clonotype has only a few counts. The chain carries TRBV7-2 and TRBJ1-1; D is unclear. V lost 5 bases, J lost 3 bases, and 13 bases lay in between. This CDR3 comprises 14 residues. Germline V gene data show CDR1 as SGHTA and CDR2 as FQGNSA. The CDR3 here is CASSTFDTDTEAFF. The CDR3 region has the DNA TGTGCCAGCAGCACCTTTGACACCGACACTGAAGCTTTCTTT.

This clonotype was counted only a few times. The chain couples TRBV30 to TRBJ2-4, with 7 bases identical to TRBD1. This CDR3 is 15 amino acids long. Trimming at V came to 2 bases and at J to 0 bases, leaving 4 bases not matched to a gene. Germline V gene lookup returns CDR1 GTSNPN and CDR2 SVGIG (reference sequence). CDR3 in DNA: TGTGCCTGGAGTCTAAACAGGGGAGCCAAAAACATTCAGTACTTC. Translated: CAWSLNRGAKNIQYF.

The rearrangement links TRBV6-1 to TRBJ1-6; the D gene is possibly TRBD1 (5 bases). The V gene lost 3 bases and the J gene lost 7 bases, with 10 bases spanning the gap. Germline V gene data show CDR1 as MNHNS and CDR2 as SASEGT. The CDR3 consists of 14 residues. CDR3 DNA: TGTGCCAGCAGTGAGCCAGGGAGGAATTCACCCCTCCACTTT. Encoded protein: CASSEPGRNSPLHF.

The sample holds many counts of this clonotype. The rearrangement uses TRBV5-6 and TRBJ1-1; tentatively, D is TRBD1 (5 bases). Between the trimmed V and J ends, which lost 4 bases and 0 bases, there was a span of 13 bases. The CDR3 covers 15 residues. CDR1 is SGHDT and CDR2 is YYEEEE in the germline V gene. CDR3 in amino acids: CASSPLTAMNTEAFF. CDR3 DNA sequence: TGTGCCAGCAGCCCACTGACAGCCATGAACACTGAAGCTTTCTTT.

V is TRBV20-1 and J is TRBJ2-7; 12 positions match TRBD2. Germline assignment: CDR1 DFQATT and CDR2 SNEGSKA (reference sequence). The length of the CDR3 is 14 residues. After removal of 5 bases from V and 6 bases from J, the junction contained 8 bases not matched to a gene. CDR3 coding DNA: TGCAGTGCTCCCCTAGCGGGAGGGCCAGTCGAGCAGTACTTC. Its protein product is CSAPLAGGPVEQYF.

This clonotype has just a few counts. The chain has TRBV4-2 and TRBJ2-5, with TRBD2 matching 10 bases. The CDR3 length is 16 residues. V was pared by 1 base and J by 2 bases, with 4 bases of the junction left unmatched. Germline CDR1 and CDR2: LGHNA and YNFKEQ. The CDR3 DNA reads TGTGCCAGCAGCCAAGGCCATAGCGGGGGGCAAGAGACCCAGTACTTC. Translation gives CASSQGHSGGQETQYF.

At least ten counts were recorded for this clonotype. The chain couples TRBV2 to TRBJ1-3; a possible D gene is TRBD1 (5 bases). Trimming shortened V by 6 bases and J by 0 bases, and 9 bases separated the two germline ends. Germline-derived CDR1 and CDR2 are SNHLY and FYNNEI. CDR3 length: 14 residues. CDR3 DNA: TGTGCCAGCAGCGAACAGGCCTCTGGAAACACCATATATTTT. Translation: CASSEQASGNTIYF.

The CDR3 DNA is TGTGCCAGCAGCGTCGGGCCTCGGGCAGATACGCAGTATTTT. The encoded protein is CASSVGPRADTQYF. The chain employs TRBV9 and TRBJ2-3; D remains unclear. Germline values: CDR1 SGDLS, CDR2 YYNGEE. The CDR3 spans 14 residues. Trimming took 2 bases from V and 4 from J, leaving 11 bases between them.

This chain joins TRBV28 and TRBJ2-5, with TRBD2 matching over 14 bases. Looked up from germline, CDR1 is MDHEN and CDR2 is SYDVKM. Trimming cost V 9 bases and J 6 bases; bases outside gene matches: 18. This CDR3 has 18 amino acids. The CDR3 bases are TGTGCCAGATACCTACTATCCAGGACTAGCGGGAGGTTGAAGACCCAGTACTTC. Translation: CARYLLSRTSGRLKTQYF.

Here the CDR3 reads CASSIESGGAVGEQFF. The CDR3 bases are TGTGCCAGTAGTATAGAGAGCGGGGGGGCCGTAGGAGAGCAGTTCTTC. V is TRBV19 and J is TRBJ2-1; TRBD2 agrees at 10 bases. The CDR3 totals 16 residues. From germline, CDR1 is LNHDA and CDR2 SQIVND (reference sequence). V shed 0 bases and J 10 bases; nucleotides not matched to a gene: 9.

This chain's CDR3 is CASSLEAVTEAFF. The CDR3 DNA reads TGTGCCAGCAGCTTAGAAGCGGTCACTGAAGCTTTCTTT. The chain joins TRBV7-3 to TRBJ1-1, with D hard to call. Trimming took 2 bases from V and 4 from J, leaving 8 bases between them. Per the germline V gene, CDR1 is SGHTA and CDR2 is FQGTGA. The CDR3 is 13 amino acids.

This clonotype showed up just a few times. The rearrangement uses TRBV29-1 and TRBJ2-3; D tentatively fits TRBD1 or TRBD2 (6 bases each). V lost 1 base to trimming and J lost 6 bases, with 11 bases between them. This CDR3 contains 13 residues. CDR1 SQVTM and CDR2 ANQGSEA come from the germline V gene. The CDR3 sequence is CSVEGGASDTQYF. The CDR3 DNA reads TGCAGCGTTGAAGGGGGGGCCAGCGATACGCAGTATTTT.

Details on this clonotype: With a much larger clone just one base away, this may be a read error. The genes are TRBV18 and TRBJ1-5; tentatively, D is TRBD1 (6 bases). Trimming cost V 4 bases and J 5 bases, with 15 bases left between them. From germline, CDR1 is KGHSH and CDR2 LQKENI. There are 15 residues in the CDR3. CDR3: CASSQTQGADQPQHF. The CDR3 coding sequence is TGTGCCAGCTCACAGACACAGGGTGCGGATCAGCCCCAGCATTTT.

This clonotype occurred a few times. The V call is TRBV6-6, the J call TRBJ2-5; D gene ambiguous. CDR3 length: 13 residues. The V end was cut by 7 bases, the J end by 5 bases, with 14 bases between. Germline CDR1 MNHNY, CDR2 SVGAGI (reference sequence). The CDR3 DNA reads as TGTGCCAGCACCCTACAGCAACGGGAGACCCAGTACTTC. Translation gives CASTLQQRETQYF.

This chain uses TRBV29-1 with TRBJ2-3, with D maybe TRBD2 (6 bases). Germline V gene lookup returns CDR1 SQVTM and CDR2 ANQGSEA. The CDR3 spans 12 residues. V gave up 7 bases and J gave up 5 bases, with 13 bases separating them. The CDR3 sequence is CSAHGGEDTQYF. In DNA, the CDR3 is TGCAGCGCCCACGGCGGGGAAGATACGCAGTATTTT.

This clonotype was seen many times. V usage is TRBV5-1 and J usage is TRBJ2-1; D might be TRBD1 (5 bases). The germline gives CDR1 SGHRS, CDR2 YFSETQ. The V end lost 5 bases, the J end lost 0 bases, and 12 bases lay between the germline ends. The CDR3 spans 15 residues. The CDR3 here is CASRVDRSSYNEQFF. For the CDR3, the DNA is TGCGCCAGCAGAGTCGACAGAAGCTCCTACAATGAGCAGTTCTTC.

The chain is built from TRBV19 and TRBJ2-1, with 11 positions matching TRBD2. CDR3 length equals 15 residues. V dropped 5 bases and J dropped 4; count of bases not matched to a gene: 4. CDR1 is LNHDA and CDR2 is SQIVND in the germline V gene (reference sequence). CDR3 in DNA: TGTGCCAGTAGTGTAGCGGGAGGGCCTTACAATGAGCAGTTCTTC. It is translated as CASSVAGGPYNEQFF.

This clonotype occurred a few times. The chain recombines TRBV25-1 with TRBJ1-2, with D maybe TRBD1 (5 bases). CDR1 is MGHDK, CDR2 SYGVNS, per germline. The CDR3 runs 13 residues. Trimming cost V 2 bases and J 8 bases, with 12 bases left between them. CDR3 bases: TGTGCCAGCAGTGAAGCTCAGGGTGACGGCTACACCTTC. The encoded protein is CASSEAQGDGYTF.

The rearrangement links TRBV12-3 or TRBV12-4 to TRBJ1-1, with D unresolved. There are 15 residues in the CDR3. V lost 2 bases, J lost 0 bases, and 10 bases lay in between. Here the CDR3 DNA reads TGTGCCAGCAGTTTAATCCCGGAATTGAACACTGAAGCTTTCTTT. Amino acid sequence: CASSLIPELNTEAFF.

The chain recombines TRBV2 with TRBJ1-6, with 9 bases that match TRBD1. Unmatched junction bases numbered 2, after V lost 4 bases and J lost 7 bases. Germline V CDR1 and CDR2: SNHLY, FYNNEI. The CDR3 runs 14 residues. CDR3 sequence: CASSVGQGNSPLHF. CDR3 DNA: TGTGCCAGCAGTGTAGGACAGGGGAATTCACCCCTCCACTTT. The full variable domain, completed using reference TRBV2 and TRBJ1-6, is EPEVTQTPSHQVTQMGQEVILRCVPISNHLYFYWYRQILGQKVEFLVSFYNNEISEKSEIFDDQFSVERPDGSNFTLKIRSTKLEDSAMYFCASSVGQGNSPLHFGNGTRLTVT.